This TCR beta chain derives from a study of blood T cell repertoires in COVID-19. As for the study in general: Sites in the United States, Italy and Spain provided acute and convalescent COVID-19 samples. In each case, the material was cDNA or gDNA derived from T cells, B-cell-depleted T cells, or PBMCs.

The V end was cut by 4 bases, the J end by 5 bases, with 12 bases between. This CDR3 has 13 residues. In germline, CDR1 is SGHNT, CDR2 YYREEE (reference sequence). In the original analysis: Reference gene primer amplification in the assay estimated nucleated cell counts. Generated by immunoSEQ multiplex PCR, the TCRdb table keeps only in-frame clones and is missing some. V and J calls and clone size follow that table, whereas D and trimming were derived from the DNA. This repertoire shows roughly 140,000 clones, around 90% found once; its top ten account for 4% to 5%. The sequenced sample was peripheral blood. This TCR was recovered from a woman aged 55-69 years with active or convalescent COVID-19. The V and J genes are TRBV5-4 and TRBJ1-2; D remains unclear. CDR3 coding DNA: TGTGCCAGCAGCATCGTGGAGGCTTATGGCTACACCTTC. Its translation: CASSIVEAYGYTF.